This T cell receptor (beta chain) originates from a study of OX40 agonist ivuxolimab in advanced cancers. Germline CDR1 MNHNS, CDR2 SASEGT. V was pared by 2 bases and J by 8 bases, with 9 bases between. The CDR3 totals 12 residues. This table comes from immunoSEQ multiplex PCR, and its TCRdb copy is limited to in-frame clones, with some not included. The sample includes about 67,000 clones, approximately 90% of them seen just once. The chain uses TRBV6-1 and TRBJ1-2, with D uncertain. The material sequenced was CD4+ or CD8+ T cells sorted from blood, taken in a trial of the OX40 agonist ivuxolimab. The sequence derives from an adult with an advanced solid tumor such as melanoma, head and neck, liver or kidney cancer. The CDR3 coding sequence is TGTGCCAGCAGTGAAAGTTGGCGGGGCTACACCTTC. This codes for CASSESWRGYTF.